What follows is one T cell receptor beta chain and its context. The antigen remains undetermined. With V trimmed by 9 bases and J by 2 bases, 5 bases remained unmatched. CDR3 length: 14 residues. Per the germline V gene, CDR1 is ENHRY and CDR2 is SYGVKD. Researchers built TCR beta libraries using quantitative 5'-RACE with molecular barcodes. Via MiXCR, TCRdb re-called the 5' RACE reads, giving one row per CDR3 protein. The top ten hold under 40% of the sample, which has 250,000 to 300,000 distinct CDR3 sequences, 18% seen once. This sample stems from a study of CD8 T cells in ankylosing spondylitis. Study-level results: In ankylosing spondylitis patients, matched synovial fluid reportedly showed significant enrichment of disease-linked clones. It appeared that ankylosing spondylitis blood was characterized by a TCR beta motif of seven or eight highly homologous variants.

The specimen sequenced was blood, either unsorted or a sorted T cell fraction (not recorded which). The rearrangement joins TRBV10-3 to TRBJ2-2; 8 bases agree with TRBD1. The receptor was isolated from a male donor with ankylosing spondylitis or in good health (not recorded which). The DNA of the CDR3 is TGTGCCATGAGGACAGGGTTTAACACCGGGGAGCTGTTTTTT. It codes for CAMRTGFNTGELFF.